Below are 23 T cell receptor beta chains sequenced from a single sample in a study of blood T cell repertoires in COVID-19. Some clones are missing from TCRdb's copy, which holds only in-frame ones; the method was immunoSEQ multiplex PCR. This sample has about 240,000 clones, with about nine tenths found just once. Sequenced: peripheral blood. All receptors derive from a man aged 55 to 70 who had recovered from COVID-19.

The chain couples TRBV18 to TRBJ2-3; D possibly corresponds to TRBD1 (6 bases). This CDR3 spans 12 amino acids. The germline V gene has CDR1 KGHSH and CDR2 LQKENI. The germline V and J ends were trimmed by 4 bases and 8 bases, with 10 bases remaining between them. CDR3 sequence reads: CASSLEQGTQYF. CDR3 bases: TGTGCCAGCTCACTCGAACAGGGTACGCAGTATTTT.

The genes are TRBV5-4 and TRBJ2-1; 13 nucleotides agree with TRBD2. Germline CDR1 reads SGHNT; CDR2 reads YYREEE (reference sequence). The CDR3 is 15 amino acids. Here the CDR3 reads CAITGLAGSYNEQFF. CDR3 DNA: TGTGCTATTACGGGACTAGCGGGGTCGTACAATGAGCAGTTCTTC.

V usage is TRBV11-2 and J usage is TRBJ1-1, with a tentative D call TRBD1 (6 bases). Germline CDR1 and CDR2: SGHAT and FQNNGV. V lost 5 bases and J 9 bases, leaving 13 bases between the germline ends. The CDR3 extends over 12 amino acids. The CDR3: CASSQQGAQAFF. In DNA, the CDR3 is TGTGCCAGCAGCCAACAGGGAGCCCAAGCTTTCTTT.

The chain has TRBV2 and TRBJ2-3; TRBD2 might be the D (5 bases). The CDR3 totals 15 residues. CDR1 is SNHLY and CDR2 is FYNNEI in the germline V gene. Trimming left V 6 bases short and J 2 bases short, with 15 bases between. DNA for the CDR3: TGTGCCAGCAGCTATTACGGGGAAAACACAGATACGCAGTATTTT. This translates into CASSYYGENTDTQYF. Drawing the rest from reference TRBV2 and TRBJ2-3, the complete variable domain is EPEVTQTPSHQVTQMGQEVILRCVPISNHLYFYWYRQILGQKVEFLVSFYNNEISEKSEIFDDQFSVERPDGSNFTLKIRSTKLEDSAMYFCASSYYGENTDTQYFGPGTRLTVL.

The rearrangement joins TRBV27 to TRBJ2-2; 10 nucleotides line up with TRBD1. This CDR3 is 14 amino acids long. The germline V gene encodes CDR1 MNHEY and CDR2 SMNVEV (reference sequence). The V segment lost 3 bases and the J segment 8 bases; nucleotides outside the gene matches: 3. Written as DNA, the CDR3 is TGTGCCAGCAGTTTGGGACAGGGGTTGGGGGAGCTGTTTTTT. Residues: CASSLGQGLGELFF.

The rearrangement links TRBV12-5 to TRBJ2-7; TRBD1 might be the D (6 bases). CDR3 size: 16 residues. The V end lost 4 bases, the J end lost 6 bases, and 22 bases lay between the germline ends. CDR1 is LGHNT, CDR2 FRNRAP, per germline. The CDR3 coding sequence is TGTGCTAGTGGTTGGGGGTCGGCGGACAGAGCCGTCGAGCAGTACGTC. As protein: CASGWGSADRAVEQYV.

This chain uses TRBV5-6 with TRBJ2-7, with TRBD1 matching 9 bases. V trimming: 4 bases; J trimming: 4 bases; junction bases outside the gene matches: 9. The CDR3 is 15 residues long. Germline CDR1 and CDR2: SGHDT and YYEEEE. The CDR3 nucleotides read TGTGCCAGCAGCCGGATAGGGACAGGGTGGTACGAGCAGTACTTC. Translation gives CASSRIGTGWYEQYF.

V is TRBV6-5 and J is TRBJ1-2, with a possible D match to TRBD1 (6 bases). Trimming pared 6 bases from V and 2 bases from J, leaving 16 bases between. CDR1 and CDR2 from the germline V gene are MNHEY and SVGAGI. CDR3 length equals 15 residues. CDR3 nucleotides: TGTGCCAGCAGCCGGGACAAGGCCCTAAACTATGGCTACACCTTC. Translating it yields CASSRDKALNYGYTF.

The gene calls are TRBV9 and TRBJ1-1; 8 bases map to TRBD1. The CDR3 contains 13 residues. J lost 10 bases, V lost 3 bases, and 8 bases had no gene match. CDR1 and CDR2 from the germline V gene are SGDLS and YYNGEE. CDR3 sequence: CASSGPTGVGAFF. The CDR3 DNA reads TGTGCCAGCAGCGGACCGACAGGGGTAGGAGCTTTCTTT.

This chain connects TRBV5-1 to TRBJ1-2; 8 bases align to TRBD1. V lost 3 bases and J lost 3; bases outside the gene matches: 4. Germline V gene data show CDR1 as SGHRS and CDR2 as YFSETQ. CDR3 length: 14 residues. CDR3 residues: CASSSTGGDYGYTF. As DNA, the CDR3 is TGCGCCAGCAGCTCAACAGGGGGGGACTATGGCTACACCTTC.

The rearrangement links TRBV6-1 to TRBJ2-7; tentatively, D is TRBD1 (5 bases). Germline-derived CDR1 and CDR2 are MNHNS and SASEGT. CDR3 length: 14 amino acids. The V and J ends lost 2 bases and 2 bases respectively, with 10 bases between them. The CDR3 region is CASSERGSAYEQYV. The CDR3, as DNA: TGTGCCAGCAGTGAAAGGGGATCGGCCTACGAGCAGTACGTC.

This chain links TRBV7-9 with TRBJ2-2; the D is unclear. V was clipped by 5 bases and J by 3 bases, with 13 bases between them. CDR1 is SEHNR and CDR2 is FQNEAQ in the germline V gene (reference sequence). CDR3 length: 15 residues. CDR3: CASSPDSLDTGELFF. Written as DNA, the CDR3 is TGTGCCAGCAGCCCCGATAGTCTGGACACCGGGGAGCTGTTTTTT.

Only one count was recorded for this clone. The genes are TRBV7-2 and TRBJ1-1; D is perhaps TRBD1 (5 bases). Germline CDR1 is SGHTA and CDR2 is FQGNSA. V was trimmed by 3 bases and J by 0 bases, leaving 11 bases between them. This CDR3 comprises 15 residues. The CDR3 protein is CASSFLGLMNTEAFF. DNA for the CDR3: TGTGCCAGCAGCTTTTTGGGACTTATGAACACTGAAGCTTTCTTT.

The chain uses TRBV5-4 and TRBJ2-6, with 10 bases matching TRBD1. Germline values: CDR1 SGHNT, CDR2 YYREEE (reference sequence). Germline trimming cut 4 bases from V and 3 bases from J; bases unmatched to any gene: 10. This CDR3 has 18 residues. CDR3 in DNA: TGTGCCAGCAGCCGTGCTGGACAGGGGGTCTTTGGGGCCAACGTCCTGACTTTC. Translation: CASSRAGQGVFGANVLTF.

The V gene is TRBV6-5, the J gene TRBJ2-1, with 11 nucleotides matching TRBD1. The CDR3 runs to 14 residues. The trim removed 7 bases at V and 4 bases at J, leaving 3 bases unmatched. In germline, CDR1 is MNHEY, CDR2 SVGAGI. CDR3 sequence (DNA): TGTGCCAGCAAGGGACAGGGGGGATACAATGAGCAGTTCTTC. This gives the protein CASKGQGGYNEQFF.

The chain carries TRBV10-3 and TRBJ2-5; D ambiguous. V was pared by 6 bases and J by 2 bases, with 10 bases between. The CDR3 totals 13 residues. Germline lookup yields CDR1 ENHRY and CDR2 SYGVKD. The CDR3 region has the DNA TGTGCCATCAGGGCAGGCGAACAAGAGACCCAGTACTTC. Protein product: CAIRAGEQETQYF.

The gene calls are TRBV19 and TRBJ1-2; 7 bases agree with TRBD1. The J segment lost 2 bases and the V segment lost 10 bases, leaving 10 bases of the junction unmatched. Germline loops: CDR1 LNHDA, CDR2 SQIVND (reference sequence). The CDR3 sequence is 14 residues long. The CDR3 sequence: CATDNRGANYGYTF. The DNA for the CDR3 is TGTGCCACCGATAACAGGGGAGCCAACTATGGCTACACCTTC.

The CDR3 region has the DNA TGTGCCAGCAGCTTAGAAGGACAGACAGATACGCAGTATTTT. It is translated as CASSLEGQTDTQYF. The chain employs TRBV11-3 and TRBJ2-3; the D gene is possibly TRBD1 (6 bases). The germline V and J ends were trimmed by 0 bases and 3 bases, with 7 bases remaining between them. Germline V gives CDR1 SGHNT, CDR2 YENEEA. The CDR3 contains 14 residues.

The rearrangement uses TRBV11-2 and TRBJ2-1; 7 nucleotides line up with TRBD1. Germline CDR1 is SGHAT and CDR2 is FQNNGV. Trimming removed 6 bases from V and 8 bases from J; junction bases left unmatched: 13. This CDR3 comprises 15 residues. The CDR3 coding sequence is TGTGCCAGCAGTCCTACAGGGGCTTCTTTGGATGAGCAGTTCTTC. Encoded protein: CASSPTGASLDEQFF.

The chain carries TRBV28 and TRBJ1-1; D is ambiguous. Germline V lookup: CDR1 MDHEN, CDR2 SYDVKM. The length of the CDR3 is 13 residues. Trimming left V 3 bases short and J 3 bases short, with 8 bases between. The CDR3 is CASSFGRYTEAFF. In nucleotides, the CDR3 is TGTGCCAGCAGTTTTGGGAGATACACTGAAGCTTTCTTT.

The rearrangement joins TRBV10-1 to TRBJ1-3, with a tentative D call TRBD1 (5 bases). There are 14 residues in the CDR3. V lost 7 bases, J lost 2 bases, and 12 bases lay in between. Per germline, CDR1 WNHNN and CDR2 SYGVQD (reference sequence). Here the CDR3 reads CASKAGKTGNTIYF. DNA of the CDR3: TGCGCCAGCAAGGCAGGGAAGACTGGAAACACCATATATTTT.

The rearrangement joins TRBV30 to TRBJ2-5; weak D call: TRBD2 (5 bases). V shed 0 bases and J shed 2 bases, with 10 bases lying between them. The germline gives CDR1 GTSNPN, CDR2 SVGIG (reference sequence). The CDR3 length is 14 residues. The CDR3 sequence is CAWSVRRGQETQYF. DNA for the CDR3: TGTGCCTGGAGTGTAAGGAGAGGGCAAGAGACCCAGTACTTC.

V gene TRBV5-6 combines with J gene TRBJ1-3, with D uncertain. The CDR3 runs to 15 residues. V was shortened by 2 bases and J by 0 bases, with 9 bases between the two germline ends. Per germline, CDR1 SGHDT and CDR2 YYEEEE. The chain's CDR3 is CASSFDKSSGNTIYF. As DNA, the CDR3 is TGTGCCAGCAGCTTCGACAAGAGCTCTGGAAACACCATATATTTT.